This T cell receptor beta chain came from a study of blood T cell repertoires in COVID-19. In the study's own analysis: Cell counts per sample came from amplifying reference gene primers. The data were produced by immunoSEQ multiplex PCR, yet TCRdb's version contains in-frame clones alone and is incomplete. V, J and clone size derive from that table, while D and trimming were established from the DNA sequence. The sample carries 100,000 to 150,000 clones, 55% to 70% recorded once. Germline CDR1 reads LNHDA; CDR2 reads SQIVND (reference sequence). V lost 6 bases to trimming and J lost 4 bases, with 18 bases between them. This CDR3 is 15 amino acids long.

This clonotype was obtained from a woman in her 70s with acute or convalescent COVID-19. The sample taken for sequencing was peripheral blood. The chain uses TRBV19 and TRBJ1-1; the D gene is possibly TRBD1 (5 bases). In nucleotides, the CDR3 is TGTGCCAGTAGGACCCGCCAGGGCGGGGGCACTGAAGCTTTCTTT. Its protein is CASRTRQGGGTEAFF.